Listed below are T cell receptor beta chains from one sample, sequenced in a study of post-analysis software for immune sequencing data. Via MiXCR, TCRdb re-called the PCR reads, giving one row per CDR3 protein. This table holds about 820,000 distinct CDR3 sequences, approximately 57% found once. Sequenced sample: blood. Receptors originate from a girl aged 5-17 years with multiple sclerosis. The CDR3 runs from the conserved cysteine through the conserved F or W. D genes are given only for firm matches. Clone size is shown for a subset of rows, as once, few, many or a class of expanded clone.

d_gene,v_gene,abundance,j_gene,CDR3aa,CDR3nt
TRBD1,TRBV4-2,NA,TRBJ1-2,CASSLSGGVNYGYTF,TGTGCCAGCAGCCTATCAGGGGGGGTTAACTATGGCTACACCTTC
NA,TRBV6-6,once,TRBJ2-5,CASRTNPQETQYF,TGTGCCAGCAGAACTAACCCCCAAGAGACCCAGTACTTC
TRBD2,TRBV7-6,NA,TRBJ2-7,CASSLASAGGQAEQYF,TGTGCCAGCAGCTTAGCATCAGCGGGAGGGCAGGCCGAGCAGTACTTC
TRBD2,TRBV7-2,NA,TRBJ2-7,CASITSGRSGEQYF,TGTGCCAGCATCACTAGCGGGAGGTCTGGCGAGCAGTACTTC
TRBD2,TRBV20-1,NA,TRBJ2-1,CSASRTSGRPSSYNEQFF,TGCAGTGCTAGTCGGACTAGCGGGAGGCCTAGCTCCTACAATGAGCAGTTCTTC
NA,TRBV20-1,NA,TRBJ1-5,CSASGRERQPQHF,TGCAGTGCCAGCGGCCGGGAACGTCAGCCCCAGCATTTT
NA,TRBV12-3/TRBV12-4,NA,TRBJ1-5,CASSPGGTRRGQPQHF,TGTGCCAGCAGTCCCGGGGGGACCCGGAGGGGACAGCCCCAGCATTTT
NA,TRBV7-6,once,TRBJ2-7,CASSLVAAGQIHYEQYF,TGTGCCAGCAGCTTAGTAGCCGCCGGGCAGATACACTACGAGCAGTACTTC
NA,TRBV9,NA,TRBJ2-3,CASSVARTYTDTQYF,TGTGCCAGCAGCGTAGCTCGGACCTACACAGATACGCAGTATTTT
TRBD1,TRBV29-1,NA,TRBJ1-4,CSAYQGQGQEKLFF,TGCAGCGCCTACCAAGGACAGGGGCAGGAAAAACTGTTTTTT